One sample yielded the 17 T cell receptor beta chains listed below, sequenced in a study of blood T cells in healthy people across ages. Using a J-beta primer mix together with a sample-barcoded 5' primer, a second PCR was run for roughly 6 to 12 cycles. Via MiXCR, TCRdb re-called the 5' RACE reads, giving one row per CDR3 protein. The top ten clones hold 3% of a sample with approximately 780,000 distinct CDR3 sequences, under 30% of them seen once. This sample also appeared in a second study, on T cells of mothers and their children.

The sample consisted of blood. The receptors here all came from a boy aged 5-17 years in good health.

This clonotype showed up just a few times. This chain connects TRBV12-3 or TRBV12-4 to TRBJ1-2, with unresolved D. V shed 7 bases and J shed 6 bases, with 12 bases lying between them. This CDR3 region has 12 residues. The CDR3 is CASTYSVDGYTF. The CDR3 region has the DNA TGTGCCAGCACTTACTCTGTTGATGGCTACACCTTC.

This chain links TRBV6-1 with TRBJ1-2; D unclear. Per germline, CDR1 MNHNS and CDR2 SASEGT. The V end lost 6 bases, the J end lost 8 bases, and 16 bases lay between the germline ends. CDR3 length: 13 residues. The CDR3 loop is CASSGRYELGYTF. The CDR3 bases are TGTGCCAGCAGCGGGCGGTATGAGTTAGGCTACACCTTC.

The chain couples TRBV2 to TRBJ2-6; D call uncertain. CDR3 length: 14 residues. Germline V CDR1 and CDR2: SNHLY, FYNNEI. Trimming removed 6 bases at V and 0 bases at J, with 6 bases between. The CDR3 DNA sequence: TGTGCCAGCAGCTGGGCCTCTGGGGCCAACGTCCTGACTTTC. Translated: CASSWASGANVLTF.

The V call is TRBV6-5, the J call TRBJ2-3; the D gene could be TRBD1 or TRBD2 (6 bases each). Trimming cost V 0 bases and J 1 base, with 14 bases left between them. The CDR3 spans 17 residues. Germline V gene sequence: CDR1 MNHEY, CDR2 SVGAGI. CDR3 amino acids: CASSYSRGAGGTDTQYF. The CDR3 DNA sequence: TGTGCCAGCAGTTACTCGAGGGGGGCTGGTGGCACAGATACGCAGTATTTT.

The V gene is TRBV6-2 or TRBV6-3, the J gene TRBJ2-7; 9 bases are a match to TRBD1. The germline CDR1 and CDR2 sequences are MNHEY and SVGEGT. V gave up 10 bases and J gave up 3 bases; unmatched junction bases: 10. This CDR3 is built from 14 residues. The CDR3 here is CATKLPGQGYEQYF. The CDR3 DNA reads as TGTGCCACAAAATTACCGGGACAGGGCTACGAGCAGTACTTC.

The gene calls are TRBV20-1 and TRBJ1-1; D perhaps matches TRBD1 (6 bases). Germline lookup yields CDR1 DFQATT and CDR2 SNEGSKA (reference sequence). This CDR3 comprises 13 residues. V was shortened by 6 bases and J by 4 bases, with 15 bases between the two germline ends. The chain's CDR3 is CSAIGGPGTEAFF. The CDR3 nucleotides read TGCAGTGCCATAGGGGGGCCCGGCACTGAAGCTTTCTTT.

As to this clonotype: The conserved final phenylalanine or tryptophan is absent from the CDR3, which likely points to a read error. The chain has TRBV25-1 and TRBJ2-2, with D perhaps assigned TRBD1 or TRBD2 (5 bases each). CDR1 and CDR2 (germline): MGHDK, SYGVNS. The CDR3 sequence is 17 residues long. CDR3 coding DNA: TGTGCCAACAGTGGGACCTTCGATCTTCTGAACACCGGGGAGCTGTTTCTT. The encoded protein is CANSGTFDLLNTGELFL.

The chain links TRBV5-1 to TRBJ1-2, with D hard to call. CDR3 size: 14 residues. Germline CDR1 and CDR2: SGHRS and YFSETQ. The V gene lost 1 base and the J gene lost 3 bases, with 10 bases spanning the gap. This CDR3 is CASSLTSTDYGYTF. CDR3 bases: TGCGCCAGCAGCTTGACATCAACGGACTATGGCTACACCTTC. The whole variable domain, remainder taken from reference TRBV5-1 and TRBJ1-2, is KAGVTQTPRYLIKTRGQQVTLSCSPISGHRSVSWYQQTPGQGLQFLFEYFSETQRNKGNFPGRFSGRQFSNSRSEMNVSTLELGDSALYLCASSLTSTDYGYTFGSGTRLTVV.

The chain uses TRBV6-5 and TRBJ1-6; no definite D call. V lost 1 base and J 1 base, leaving 17 bases between the germline ends. Germline V CDR1 and CDR2: MNHEY, SVGAGI. There are 19 residues in the CDR3. The CDR3 loop reads CASSYFALEVDSYNSPLHF. DNA for the CDR3: TGTGCCAGCAGTTACTTTGCGTTGGAGGTGGATTCCTATAATTCACCCCTCCACTTT.

The chain carries TRBV28 and TRBJ1-4, with 8 bases matching TRBD1. V trimming: 4 bases; J trimming: 7 bases; junction bases outside the gene matches: 8. Germline CDR1 is MDHEN and CDR2 is SYDVKM. The CDR3 loop spans 15 amino acids. The CDR3 reads CASSSPGGVGEKLFF. The CDR3 DNA reads as TGTGCCAGCAGTTCCCCAGGGGGCGTCGGTGAAAAACTGTTTTTT.

The chain couples TRBV20-1 to TRBJ2-3; no definite D call. Germline loops: CDR1 DFQATT, CDR2 SNEGSKA (reference sequence). Trimming shortened V by 3 bases and J by 6 bases, and 16 bases separated the two germline ends. This CDR3 region has 14 residues. The CDR3 coding sequence is TGCAGTGCTAGCCCCGCAGGCTTGGGGGATACGCAGTATTTT. Its protein product is CSASPAGLGDTQYF.

The chain is built from TRBV7-2 and TRBJ2-1, with TRBD1 as a possible D gene (5 bases). Trimming left V 3 bases short and J 11 bases short, with 14 bases between. This CDR3 has 13 amino acids. The germline V gene has CDR1 SGHTA and CDR2 FQGNSA. CDR3 bases: TGTGCCAGCAGCTTGGATAGACAGCCTAAGCAGTTCTTC. It translates to CASSLDRQPKQFF.

The genes are TRBV12-3 or TRBV12-4 and TRBJ2-7; 10 bases are a match to TRBD2. The CDR3 consists of 16 residues. The V segment lost 5 bases and the J segment 4 bases; nucleotides outside the gene matches: 11. The CDR3 sequence: CASSAPSGGAMYEQYF. CDR3 nucleotide sequence: TGTGCCAGCAGTGCGCCAAGCGGGGGGGCCATGTACGAGCAGTACTTC.

This chain links TRBV3-1 with TRBJ2-5, with 7 bases aligning to TRBD2. The CDR3 runs 15 residues. V dropped 4 bases and J dropped 5; count of bases not matched to a gene: 10. CDR1 is LGHDT, CDR2 YNNKEL, per germline (reference sequence). CDR3 coding DNA: TGTGCCAGCAGCCTCCCGACGGGACTACAGGAGACCCAGTACTTC. Encoded protein: CASSLPTGLQETQYF.

The rearrangement uses TRBV4-1 and TRBJ2-7, with D perhaps being TRBD1 or TRBD2 (6 bases each). Germline values: CDR1 MGHRA, CDR2 YSYEKL. V dropped 0 bases and J dropped 4 bases, with 19 bases sitting between them. The CDR3 totals 17 residues. CDR3 bases: TGCGCCAGCAGCCAAGAATCCGGAGGGCAGGGGCAGTACGAGCAGTACTTC. Its protein is CASSQESGGQGQYEQYF.

V and J are TRBV7-6 and TRBJ2-3, with TRBD2 matching over 11 bases. With 2 bases clipped from V and 1 base from J, the junction kept 8 bases outside the gene matches. CDR1 is SGHVS, CDR2 FNYEAQ, per germline. The CDR3 is 18 amino acids. The CDR3 coding sequence is TGTGCCAGCAGCTTATCCCCACTAGCGGGGGTGGGCACAGATACGCAGTATTTT. It translates to CASSLSPLAGVGTDTQYF.

This clonotype was observed at least ten times. V gene TRBV20-1 combines with J gene TRBJ2-1; D gene unclear. The germline gives CDR1 DFQATT, CDR2 SNEGSKA (reference sequence). The CDR3 length is 12 residues. V lost 0 bases and J 5 bases, leaving 5 bases between the germline ends. The CDR3 DNA reads TGCAGTGCTAGAGATCTCAACAATGAGCAGTTCTTC. Its translation: CSARDLNNEQFF.